This T cell receptor beta chain is from a study of tumor-infiltrating lymphocytes in primary liver carcinoma. The wider study: The cohort included men and women aged 30 to 69 years.

The CDR3 extends over 13 amino acids. Looked up from germline, CDR1 is SGHTS and CDR2 is YDEGEE. From roughly 470 ng total RNA, TCR beta cDNA was generated with a primer in the constant region. Slightly modified ARM-PCR with three nested multiplex PCR rounds yielded TCR beta libraries. Primers for the first two PCR rounds were TRBV1-TRBV30 forward primers and a C-beta reverse primer (around 10 cycles per round). TCRdb processed the multiplex PCR reads anew with MiXCR; each CDR3 protein has one entry. The repertoire includes over 100,000 distinct CDR3 sequences, less than 75% of them detected once, and 8.1% sits in the top ten. In its sample, this clonotype was seen once. Just one base apart from a much larger clone, this may be a read error. Without any cell sorting, about 20-32 mg of bulk tissue yielded co-extracted RNA and DNA.

The source is a woman aged 55-70 years with primary liver carcinoma and hepatitis B virus infection. The rearrangement uses TRBV5-8 and TRBJ1-1; perhaps TRBD1 as D (5 bases). Sequenced sample: tumor-adjacent normal liver tissue. The CDR3 region has the DNA TGTACCAGCAGCTGGGGGATGAACACTGAAGCTTTCTTT. Translated: CTSSWGMNTEAFF.